The 29 T cell receptor beta chains below come from one sample, sequenced in a study of cytotoxic CD8 clonotypes in ibrutinib-treated CLL. The protocol was immunoSEQ multiplex PCR, while the TCRdb copy is restricted to in-frame clones and leaves out a portion. The data show 15,000 or so clones, about 65% seen once. The sequences come from PBMCs, collected before ibrutinib treatment. These TCRs come from a human donor with chronic lymphocytic leukemia.

The chain combines TRBV18 with TRBJ1-4; D gene unclear. Germline V gives CDR1 KGHSH, CDR2 LQKENI. The length of the CDR3 is 15 residues. The V end lost 1 base, the J end lost 3 bases, and 9 bases lay between the germline ends. The CDR3 nucleotides read TGTGCCAGCTCACCACACGGTGTTGCTAATGAAAAACTGTTTTTT. Translated, it gives CASSPHGVANEKLFF.

The chain employs TRBV7-6 and TRBJ1-5; D is perhaps TRBD1 (5 bases). Germline V gene data show CDR1 as SGHVS and CDR2 as FNYEAQ. The CDR3 extends over 15 amino acids. V lost 1 base to trimming and J lost 4 bases, with 11 bases between them. Here the CDR3 DNA reads TGTGCCAGCAGCTTAGACCCAGGGCAGAATCAGCCCCAGCATTTT. Its protein product is CASSLDPGQNQPQHF.

This sequence joins TRBV19 and TRBJ1-2; D uncertain. CDR3 length: 15 amino acids. Germline loops: CDR1 LNHDA, CDR2 SQIVND (reference sequence). Trimming pared 3 bases from V and 5 bases from J, leaving 16 bases between. In nucleotides, the CDR3 is TGTGCCAGTAGTATCGGGTGGGCAGGAGGGTATGGCTACACCTTC. Translation: CASSIGWAGGYGYTF.

V usage is TRBV18 and J usage is TRBJ2-7; 7 bases line up with TRBD1. The CDR3 extends over 14 amino acids. Germline values: CDR1 KGHSH, CDR2 LQKENI. The V gene end was trimmed by 1 base and the J gene end by 2 bases; junction bases not matched to a gene: 2. The CDR3 here is CASSPRDSTYEQYF. The CDR3 coding sequence is TGTGCCAGCTCACCACGGGACAGCACCTACGAGCAGTACTTC.

The V call is TRBV5-1, the J call TRBJ1-4, with D possibly matching TRBD1 (6 bases). Germline V gene sequence: CDR1 SGHRS, CDR2 YFSETQ. The CDR3 loop spans 14 amino acids. V lost 5 bases, J lost 7 bases, and 15 bases lay in between. For the CDR3, the DNA is TGCGCCAGCAGACTGGGCAGGGGAGGTGAAAAACTGTTTTTT. It is translated as CASRLGRGGEKLFF.

The J gene is TRBJ2-1, the V gene TRBV7-6; perhaps D is TRBD1 or TRBD2 (5 bases each). The V gene lost 5 bases and the J gene lost 10 bases, with 21 bases spanning the gap. The CDR3 has 15 amino acids. CDR1 SGHVS and CDR2 FNYEAQ come from the germline V gene. This CDR3 reads CASSPEPGTHAEQFF. CDR3 bases: TGTGCCAGCAGCCCAGAACCTGGGACCCACGCCGAGCAGTTCTTC.

This clone was seen a few times. The chain carries TRBV19 and TRBJ1-5; D perhaps matches TRBD1 (6 bases). This CDR3 has 17 residues. V was clipped by 1 base and J by 3 bases, with 16 bases between them. Germline assignment: CDR1 LNHDA and CDR2 SQIVND (reference sequence). CDR3 DNA: TGTGCCAGTAGTATAGTCTTGCAGGGGTGGAACAATCAGCCCCAGCATTTT. Translation: CASSIVLQGWNNQPQHF.

This clone has only one observation. The J gene is TRBJ2-5, the V gene TRBV5-1, with D possibly TRBD1 on 8 matching bases. The CDR3 spans 16 residues. Between the trimmed V and J ends, which lost 4 bases and 0 bases, there was a span of 16 bases. The germline CDR1 and CDR2 sequences are SGHRS and YFSETQ. The CDR3 is CASSSGTGGYQETQYF. DNA of the CDR3: TGCGCCAGCAGCAGCGGGACAGGAGGGTACCAAGAGACCCAGTACTTC.

The V and J genes are TRBV11-2 and TRBJ2-1, with D maybe TRBD2 (7 bases). Trimming pared 6 bases from V and 4 bases from J, leaving 13 bases between. CDR1 is SGHAT, CDR2 FQNNGV, per germline. CDR3 length: 14 residues. CDR3 region: CASRTGGPYNEQFF. The CDR3 DNA reads as TGTGCCAGCAGAACCGGGGGGCCTTACAATGAGCAGTTCTTC.

V and J are TRBV7-9 and TRBJ1-5; 7 positions agree with TRBD1. This CDR3 has 15 residues. CDR1 and CDR2 from the germline V gene are SEHNR and FQNEAQ (reference sequence). V lost 0 bases, J lost 3 bases, and 2 bases stayed unmatched. CDR3 residues: CASSLAGQDNQPQHF. The DNA for the CDR3 is TGTGCCAGCAGCTTAGCCGGACAGGACAATCAGCCCCAGCATTTT.

Only a few counts were recorded for this clone. The chain carries TRBV27 and TRBJ1-1; D is perhaps TRBD1 (5 bases). CDR1 MNHEY and CDR2 SMNVEV come from the germline V gene (reference sequence). The V and J ends lost 10 bases and 7 bases respectively, with 13 bases between them. The CDR3 has 11 residues. The CDR3, as DNA: TGTGCCACCACTGTGGGGGGTGAAGCTTTCTTT. Translating it yields CATTVGGEAFF.

This chain links TRBV4-2 with TRBJ2-3; weak D call: TRBD2 (5 bases). With 1 base removed from V and 5 bases from J, the gap between germline ends came to 10 bases. CDR1 is LGHNA, CDR2 YNFKEQ, per germline. This CDR3 has 14 amino acids. The CDR3 DNA reads TGTGCCAGCAGCCAAGGTCGGACTGGAGATACGCAGTATTTT. Amino acid sequence: CASSQGRTGDTQYF.

This sequence joins TRBV9 and TRBJ2-3; D not resolved. CDR1 is SGDLS and CDR2 is YYNGEE in the germline V gene. The V gene lost 0 bases and the J gene lost 3 bases, with 5 bases spanning the gap. There are 13 residues in the CDR3. The CDR3 loop is CASSVGITDTQYF. DNA of the CDR3: TGTGCCAGCAGCGTAGGTATAACAGATACGCAGTATTTT.

This clone was counted a single time. The chain combines TRBV19 with TRBJ1-2; TRBD1 matches at 7 bases. Trimming removed 7 bases from V and 5 bases from J; junction bases left unmatched: 13. This CDR3 comprises 15 residues. CDR1 is LNHDA, CDR2 SQIVND, per germline (reference sequence). CDR3 sequence reads: CASIIATGAGYGYTF. The CDR3 nucleotides are TGTGCCAGTATCATAGCCACAGGGGCAGGGTATGGCTACACCTTC.

V gene TRBV18 combines with J gene TRBJ2-3; D call uncertain. This CDR3 is built from 12 residues. Per germline, CDR1 KGHSH and CDR2 LQKENI. V was cut by 1 base and J by 1 base, with 0 bases left in between. The CDR3 sequence is CASSPRTDTQYF. DNA for the CDR3: TGTGCCAGCTCACCACGCACAGATACGCAGTATTTT.

Only a few counts were recorded for this clone. The chain combines TRBV27 with TRBJ2-2; the D gene could be TRBD1 or TRBD2 (5 bases each). The CDR3 length is 13 residues. Between the trimmed V and J ends, which lost 6 bases and 6 bases, there was a span of 11 bases. CDR1 is MNHEY, CDR2 SMNVEV, per germline (reference sequence). The CDR3 DNA follows: TGTGCCAGCAGGGGAGCAGGGTCCGGGGAGCTGTTTTTT. This sequence encodes CASRGAGSGELFF.

V is TRBV11-3 and J is TRBJ2-6, with D perhaps being TRBD1 or TRBD2 (6 bases each). The CDR3 is 15 residues long. Germline V gene data show CDR1 as SGHNT and CDR2 as YENEEA. The V gene lost 5 bases and the J gene lost 1 base, with 9 bases spanning the gap. For the CDR3, the DNA is TGTGCCAGCAGCGGAGGGGGGTCTGGGGCCAACGTCCTGACTTTC. This encodes CASSGGGSGANVLTF.

The rearrangement uses TRBV9 and TRBJ2-5, with a weak D call TRBD2 (6 bases). The V end lost 0 bases, the J end lost 2 bases, and 11 bases lay between the germline ends. The CDR3 is 15 residues long. Germline-derived CDR1 and CDR2 are SGDLS and YYNGEE. CDR3 DNA: TGTGCCAGCAGCGTAGGGGGGGTGGTACAAGAGACCCAGTACTTC. Translating it yields CASSVGGVVQETQYF.

The chain uses TRBV18 and TRBJ1-5; 11 nucleotides align to TRBD1. Germline V lookup: CDR1 KGHSH, CDR2 LQKENI. Trimming at V came to 6 bases and at J to 5 bases, leaving 3 bases not matched to a gene. CDR3 length: 14 amino acids. As DNA, the CDR3 is TGTGCCAGCTCTCGGACAGGGGGCGATCAGCCCCAGCATTTT. Translating it yields CASSRTGGDQPQHF.

V is TRBV7-7 and J is TRBJ2-7; 9 bases align to TRBD2. In germline, CDR1 is SSHAT, CDR2 FNYEAQ (reference sequence). CDR3 size: 14 residues. The V gene end was trimmed by 7 bases and the J gene end by 0 bases; junction bases not matched to a gene: 4. CDR3 in amino acids: CASTERGDSYEQYF. The CDR3 nucleotides read TGTGCCAGCACCGAGCGGGGGGACTCCTACGAGCAGTACTTC.

V usage is TRBV25-1 and J usage is TRBJ2-5; tentative D call: TRBD1 (5 bases). V dropped 6 bases and J dropped 5 bases, with 16 bases sitting between them. CDR3 length: 14 residues. Germline lookup yields CDR1 MGHDK and CDR2 SYGVNS. CDR3 region: CASSEPQGWETQYF. As DNA, the CDR3 is TGTGCCAGCAGCGAGCCTCAGGGTTGGGAGACCCAGTACTTC.

By share of the sample, this clone is medium-sized. The chain recombines TRBV5-1 with TRBJ1-1; tentative D call: TRBD1 (5 bases). Trimming removed 3 bases at V and 2 bases at J, with 11 bases between. This CDR3 has 14 residues. CDR1 and CDR2 (germline): SGHRS, YFSETQ. The CDR3 DNA follows: TGCGCCAGCAGCTCATGGGGGACCAACACTGAAGCTTTCTTT. It encodes CASSSWGTNTEAFF.

This clone was seen at least ten times. The chain couples TRBV7-9 to TRBJ1-5, with D hard to call. CDR1 is SEHNR, CDR2 FQNEAQ, per germline (reference sequence). This CDR3 is 15 amino acids long. Trimming shortened V by 3 bases and J by 3 bases, and 12 bases separated the two germline ends. CDR3 bases: TGTGCCAGCAGCTTGAATCCCCCGTTCAATCAGCCCCAGCATTTT. It specifies CASSLNPPFNQPQHF.

J is TRBJ2-7 and V is TRBV19, with 7 bases matching TRBD2. The germline V gene has CDR1 LNHDA and CDR2 SQIVND (reference sequence). J was trimmed by 2 bases and V by 5 bases; bases with no gene match: 12. There are 16 residues in the CDR3. The CDR3 DNA sequence: TGTGCCAGTAGTCCAACGGCGGCTAGCGGAGCCTACGAGCAGTACTTC. Its translation: CASSPTAASGAYEQYF.

The V gene is TRBV5-5, the J gene TRBJ1-1, with TRBD1 matching over 12 bases. The ends lost 0 bases at V and 5 bases at J; junction bases unmatched: 5. This CDR3 spans 16 amino acids. Germline loops: CDR1 SGHKS, CDR2 YYEKEE (reference sequence). The CDR3 nucleotides read TGTGCCAGCAGCTTGGAGGGGACAGGGGGCGGAACTGAAGCTTTCTTT. Translating gives CASSLEGTGGGTEAFF.

The V gene is TRBV6-1, the J gene TRBJ1-4; the match to TRBD1 covers 7 bases. This CDR3 is built from 15 residues. V was pared by 4 bases and J by 5 bases, with 7 bases of the junction left unmatched. CDR1 and CDR2 from the germline V gene are MNHNS and SASEGT. The CDR3 DNA follows: TGTGCCAGCAGTGGGTTCGAGACAGGGAATGAAAAACTGTTTTTT. Protein sequence: CASSGFETGNEKLFF.

A note on this clone: The likely explanation is a read error, given a far larger clone one base away. The chain employs TRBV11-3 and TRBJ2-2; D is possibly TRBD2 (5 bases). CDR1 is SGHNT, CDR2 YENEEA, per germline. This CDR3 spans 16 amino acids. CDR3 loop: CASSLSRQTNTGELSF. The CDR3 DNA sequence: TGTGCCAGCAGCCTGTCGCGGCAGACGAACACCGGGGAGCTGTCTTTT.

J is TRBJ2-3 and V is TRBV4-1; TRBD2 matches 13 bases. The CDR3 is 18 amino acids. Germline loops: CDR1 MGHRA, CDR2 YSYEKL. After removal of 1 base from V and 2 bases from J, the junction contained 6 bases not matched to a gene. The CDR3 loop is CASSQGQTSGGLTDTQYF. The CDR3 DNA follows: TGCGCCAGCAGCCAAGGTCAGACTAGCGGGGGGCTCACAGATACGCAGTATTTT.

The chain recombines TRBV19 with TRBJ2-3; 9 bases are a match to TRBD2. Trimming removed 2 bases from V and 2 bases from J; junction bases left unmatched: 8. CDR1 is LNHDA, CDR2 SQIVND, per germline (reference sequence). This CDR3 comprises 17 residues. Written as DNA, the CDR3 is TGTGCCAGTAGTATAAAGGCGGGGGGGCCCCCCACAGATACGCAGTATTTT. This sequence encodes CASSIKAGGPPTDTQYF.